The clone carrying this T cell receptor (beta chain) appeared once. The protocol was immunoSEQ multiplex PCR, while the TCRdb copy is restricted to in-frame clones and leaves out a portion. The table includes around 190,000 clones, roughly 88% detected once. This entry comes from a study of T cell responses to AZD1222 COVID-19 vaccine. The length of the CDR3 is 11 residues. V lost 0 bases and J lost 13, with 9 bases in between. The germline CDR1 and CDR2 sequences are ENHRY and SYGVKD. The sample consisted of peripheral blood, taken on day 0 of AZD1222 vaccination. The J gene is TRBJ1-2, the V gene TRBV10-3; tentatively, D is TRBD1 (6 bases). The source is an adult in good health. The CDR3 nucleotides are TGTGCCATCAGTGAGTCAGGGGGAACCACCTTC. Translation gives CAISESGGTTF.